Given below is one T cell receptor (beta chain) in context. Per the germline V gene, CDR1 is SGHRS and CDR2 is YFSETQ. There are 16 residues in the CDR3. V lost 3 bases to trimming and J lost 4 bases; unmatched junction nucleotides: 8. The data derive from a study of blood T cell repertoires in COVID-19. For the study at large: Sources were T cells, B-cell-depleted T cells, or PBMCs; the material itself was cDNA or gDNA.

Libraries were prepared by immunoSEQ multiplex PCR; TCRdb keeps only in-frame clonotypes and omits some of them. The sample has 15,000 to 20,000 clones, roughly 93% seen once. The rearrangement uses TRBV5-1 and TRBJ2-3; TRBD2 aligns across 10 bases. The sequence derives from a human donor in a cohort sampled during active COVID-19. The sequencing sample was made of peripheral blood. The DNA of the CDR3 is TGCGCCAGCAGCTCCTTACTAGCGGGGAGGTCAGATACGCAGTATTTT. Translating it yields CASSSLLAGRSDTQYF.